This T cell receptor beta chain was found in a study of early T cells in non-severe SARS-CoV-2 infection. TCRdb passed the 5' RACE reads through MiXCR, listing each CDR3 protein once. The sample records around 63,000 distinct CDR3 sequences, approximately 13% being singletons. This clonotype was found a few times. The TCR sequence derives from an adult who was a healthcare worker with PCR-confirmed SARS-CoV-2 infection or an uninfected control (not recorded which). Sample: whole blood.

This CDR3 is CASSLAGQGNYGYTF. As DNA, the CDR3 is TGTGCCAGCAGCTTGGCGGGACAGGGGAACTATGGCTACACCTTC. The chain employs TRBV5-8 and TRBJ1-2; 10 nucleotides align to TRBD1. The CDR3 has 15 residues. Germline CDR1 is SGHTS and CDR2 is YDEGEE. After removal of 0 bases from V and 2 bases from J, the junction contained 1 base not matched to a gene.